This T cell receptor beta chain was identified during a study of blood T cells in healthy people across ages. The overall study: There was about one barcoded beta molecule captured by template switching per two T cells. Whole-study results and caveats: Roughly linearly, TCR beta diversity per million T cells fell as age increased.

A second PCR of about 7 to 12 cycles used a sample-barcoded 5' primer and a J-beta primer mix. Each single sample gave us at least 2.5 million CDR3-containing paired-end reads. TCRdb called the 5' RACE reads again in MiXCR, with one record for every CDR3 protein. This table holds around 850,000 distinct CDR3 sequences, approximately 35% found once. About this clonotype itself: Antigen unknown.

This sequence originates from a man between 18 and 29 years old in good health. The sample consisted of blood.

The CDR3 DNA reads TGTGCCAGCAGCTTAAACGGGGGGGCCACCACAGATACGCAGTATTTT. Translating gives CASSLNGGATTDTQYF. This chain uses TRBV7-3 with TRBJ2-3; 8 bases map to TRBD2. The CDR3 is 16 residues long. V gave up 1 base and J gave up 2 bases; unmatched junction bases: 5. Germline V gene sequence: CDR1 SGHTA, CDR2 FQGTGA.